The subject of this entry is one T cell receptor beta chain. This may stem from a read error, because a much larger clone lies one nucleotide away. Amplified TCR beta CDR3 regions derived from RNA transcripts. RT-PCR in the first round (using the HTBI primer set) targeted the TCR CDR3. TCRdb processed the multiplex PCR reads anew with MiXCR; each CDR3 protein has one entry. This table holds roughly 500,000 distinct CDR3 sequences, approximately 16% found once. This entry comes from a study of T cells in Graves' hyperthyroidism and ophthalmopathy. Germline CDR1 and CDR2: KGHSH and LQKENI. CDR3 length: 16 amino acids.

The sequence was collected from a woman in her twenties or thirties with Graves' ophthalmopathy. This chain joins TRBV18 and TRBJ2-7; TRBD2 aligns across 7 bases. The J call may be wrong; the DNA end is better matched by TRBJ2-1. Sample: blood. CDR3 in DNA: TGTGCCAGCTCACCCCTCGGGGGGTTAAGCTCCTACGAGCAGTTCTTC. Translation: CASSPLGGLSSYEQFF.